The T cell receptor (beta chain) described here comes from a study of blood T cells in healthy people across ages. Study findings and constraints: Diversity figures based on one million T cells were deemed too low.

Healthy Caucasian individuals from Russia aged roughly 6 to 90 served as donors. CDR1 is SQVTM, CDR2 ANQGSEA, per germline. The CDR3 is 15 residues long. With V trimmed by 4 bases and J by 2 bases, 6 bases remained unmatched. Primed by a sample-barcoded 5' primer and a J-beta primer mix, a second PCR proceeded for about 7 to 11 cycles. TCRdb reprocessed the 5' RACE reads with MiXCR, giving one entry per CDR3 protein. The sample lists around 710,000 distinct CDR3 sequences, 40% to 45% occurring once. A note on this clonotype: Its antigen is not identified.

This chain links TRBV29-1 with TRBJ2-3, with 10 bases fitting TRBD1. The sequence was collected from a woman aged 55-69 years in good health. Sequenced sample: blood. The CDR3 spells CSVGDRGINTDTQYF. The CDR3 nucleotides are TGCAGCGTTGGGGACAGGGGAATAAACACAGATACGCAGTATTTT.